Presented here are 9 T cell receptor beta chains from one specimen sequenced in a study of blood T cell repertoires in COVID-19. The protocol was immunoSEQ multiplex PCR, while the TCRdb copy is restricted to in-frame clones and leaves out a portion. The table shows about 410,000 clones, with around 91% occurring only once. Sequenced material: peripheral blood. These receptors came from a woman in her thirties or forties with COVID-19, enrolled during active disease.

This chain uses TRBV28 with TRBJ1-5; a weak D match, TRBD1 (5 bases). The germline V gene has CDR1 MDHEN and CDR2 SYDVKM. V lost 6 bases and J lost 7, with 19 bases in between. CDR3 size: 15 residues. In nucleotides, the CDR3 is TGTGCCAGCAGCTTCGACAGTAGGTGGGGCCAGCCCCAGCATTTT. This codes for CASSFDSRWGQPQHF. Full variable domain (missing parts from reference TRBV28 and TRBJ1-5): DVKVTQSSRYLVKRTGEKVFLECVQDMDHENMFWYRQDPGLGLRLIYFSYDVKMKEKGDIPEGYSVSREKKERFSLILESASTNQTSMYLCASSFDSRWGQPQHFGDGTRLSIL.

V usage is TRBV9 and J usage is TRBJ2-1; 9 bases are a match to TRBD2. The V segment lost 0 bases and the J segment 7 bases; nucleotides outside the gene matches: 8. This CDR3 has 16 amino acids. From germline, CDR1 is SGDLS and CDR2 YYNGEE. CDR3 in amino acids: CASSVASGLATNEQFF. The CDR3 nucleotides read TGTGCCAGCAGCGTAGCTTCCGGACTAGCGACTAATGAGCAGTTCTTC.

The rearrangement uses TRBV24-1 and TRBJ2-1; TRBD1 agrees at 7 bases. With 7 bases clipped from V and 7 bases from J, the junction kept 12 bases outside the gene matches. The CDR3 spans 15 residues. Germline CDR1 reads KGHDR; CDR2 reads SFDVKD. The CDR3 region has the DNA TGTGCCACCAGCGGAGGCCAGGGGGTCGTGAATGAGCAGTTCTTC. Its translation is CATSGGQGVVNEQFF.

In nucleotides, the CDR3 is TGCGCCAGCAGCTTGGGGCCGGGGGGATATGGCTACACCTTC. It translates to CASSLGPGGYGYTF. V is TRBV5-1 and J is TRBJ1-2, with D perhaps TRBD1 (5 bases). Deletions cut 0 bases from V and 5 bases from J, with 11 bases between. The CDR3 is 14 amino acids. The germline V gene encodes CDR1 SGHRS and CDR2 YFSETQ.

This clone occurred once. The chain carries TRBV19 and TRBJ1-1; D not resolved. The germline V and J ends were trimmed by 0 bases and 12 bases, with 14 bases remaining between them. This CDR3 comprises 13 residues. The germline V gene has CDR1 LNHDA and CDR2 SQIVND (reference sequence). The CDR3 DNA reads as TGTGCCAGTAGTATAGATCCTCGGGTTACGACTTTCTTT. Encoded protein: CASSIDPRVTTFF.

The rearrangement joins TRBV7-3 to TRBJ2-2; TRBD1 aligns across 8 bases. The CDR3 covers 17 residues. J gave up 7 bases and V 1 base, and 11 bases lay outside the gene matches. The germline V gene encodes CDR1 SGHTA and CDR2 FQGTGA. The CDR3 DNA follows: TGTGCCAGCAGCTTAAGTCTCCCTGGACAGGGCGGCGGGGAGCTGTTTTTT. Translated, it gives CASSLSLPGQGGGELFF.

This clone was picked up one time. The CDR3 DNA is TGTGCCAGCAATGCAGGGATCAATCAGCCCCAGCATTTT. It translates to CASNAGINQPQHF. V is TRBV28 and J is TRBJ1-5; a possible D gene is TRBD1 (5 bases). This CDR3 contains 13 residues. The V end lost 7 bases, the J end lost 3 bases, and 10 bases lay between the germline ends. CDR1 MDHEN and CDR2 SYDVKM come from the germline V gene.

With regard to this clone: Other DNA sequences within the sample encode an identical CDR3. This chain uses TRBV6-5 with TRBJ2-1, with D unclear. This CDR3 spans 14 amino acids. Germline lookup yields CDR1 MNHEY and CDR2 SVGAGI. Trimming removed 0 bases at V and 3 bases at J, with 6 bases between. The CDR3 bases are TGTGCCAGCAGTTACTCGACGGGCTACAATGAGCAGTTCTTC. Translated: CASSYSTGYNEQFF.

The CDR3 coding sequence is TGTGCCAGTAGTACCCTGACAGGGGCTAGCAATCAGCCCCAGCATTTT. It yields the protein CASSTLTGASNQPQHF. V usage is TRBV19 and J usage is TRBJ1-5; 8 bases fit TRBD1. This CDR3 has 16 amino acids. V was pared by 4 bases and J by 0 bases, with 5 bases of the junction left unmatched. Germline V lookup: CDR1 LNHDA, CDR2 SQIVND (reference sequence).